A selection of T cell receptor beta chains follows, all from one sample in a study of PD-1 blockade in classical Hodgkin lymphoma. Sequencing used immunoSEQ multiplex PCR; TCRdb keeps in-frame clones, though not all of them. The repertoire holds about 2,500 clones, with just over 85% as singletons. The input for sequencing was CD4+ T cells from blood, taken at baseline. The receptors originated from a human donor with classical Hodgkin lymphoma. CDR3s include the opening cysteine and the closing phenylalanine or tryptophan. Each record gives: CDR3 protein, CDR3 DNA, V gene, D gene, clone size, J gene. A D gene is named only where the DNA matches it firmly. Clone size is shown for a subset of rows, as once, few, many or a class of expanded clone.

CDR3 protein: CSVATAAHQPQHF
CDR3 DNA: TGCAGCGTTGCTACAGCTGCGCATCAGCCCCAGCATTTT
V gene: TRBV29-1
D gene: NA
clone size: once
J gene: TRBJ1-5

CDR3 protein: CASSVDSHRNQETQYF
CDR3 DNA: TGTGCCAGCAGCGTAGATTCCCACAGGAATCAAGAGACCCAGTACTTC
V gene: TRBV9
D gene: NA
clone size: NA
J gene: TRBJ2-5

CDR3 protein: CASSIRTSGRSAGANVLTF
CDR3 DNA: TGTGCCAGTAGTATCCGGACTAGCGGGAGGTCTGCTGGGGCCAACGTCCTGACTTTC
V gene: TRBV19
D gene: TRBD2
clone size: NA
J gene: TRBJ2-6

CDR3 protein: CASSPGDRGGYTF
CDR3 DNA: TGTGCCAGCTCACCCGGGGACAGGGGCGGCTACACCTTC
V gene: TRBV18
D gene: TRBD1
clone size: NA
J gene: TRBJ1-2

CDR3 protein: CASRLLAVSYHGYTF
CDR3 DNA: TGTGCCAGCAGGTTACTGGCGGTTAGTTACCATGGCTACACCTTC
V gene: TRBV7-2
D gene: NA
clone size: NA
J gene: TRBJ1-2

CDR3 protein: CASSITRLGQNIQYF
CDR3 DNA: TGTGCCAGTAGTATTACCCGACTCGGGCAAAACATTCAGTACTTC
V gene: TRBV19
D gene: NA
clone size: NA
J gene: TRBJ2-4

CDR3 protein: CATTGTSGGRGDTQYF
CDR3 DNA: TGTGCCACCACCGGGACTAGCGGGGGCCGGGGAGATACGCAGTATTTT
V gene: TRBV2
D gene: TRBD2
clone size: NA
J gene: TRBJ2-3

CDR3 protein: CASSPGTYISYEQYF
CDR3 DNA: TGTGCCAGCAGCCCAGGGACGTATATCTCCTACGAGCAGTACTTC
V gene: TRBV7-8
D gene: NA
clone size: NA
J gene: TRBJ2-7

CDR3 protein: CASSAPRVRRYEQYF
CDR3 DNA: TGTGCCAGCAGTGCCCCCAGGGTTAGACGATACGAGCAGTACTTC
V gene: TRBV2
D gene: NA
clone size: few
J gene: TRBJ2-7

CDR3 protein: CASSGPGTGGDTQYF
CDR3 DNA: TGCGCCAGCAGCGGACCCGGGACAGGGGGAGATACGCAGTATTTT
V gene: TRBV5-1
D gene: TRBD1
clone size: once
J gene: TRBJ2-3

CDR3 protein: CASSFPTGGTDTQYF
CDR3 DNA: TGTGCCAGCAGCTTCCCGACAGGGGGCACAGATACGCAGTATTTT
V gene: TRBV7-2
D gene: TRBD1
clone size: NA
J gene: TRBJ2-3

CDR3 protein: CASSLSGQGSYGYTF
CDR3 DNA: TGCGCCAGCAGCCTCTCGGGACAGGGGAGCTATGGCTACACCTTC
V gene: TRBV5-1
D gene: TRBD1
clone size: NA
J gene: TRBJ1-2

CDR3 protein: CASSPAVKSSTDTQYF
CDR3 DNA: TGCGCCAGCAGCCCTGCAGTTAAATCTAGCACAGATACGCAGTATTTT
V gene: TRBV5-1
D gene: NA
clone size: NA
J gene: TRBJ2-3

CDR3 protein: CASSLSDLAVRGYTF
CDR3 DNA: TGCGCCAGCAGCCTGTCGGACCTGGCGGTACGGGGCTACACCTTC
V gene: TRBV4-1
D gene: NA
clone size: NA
J gene: TRBJ1-2

CDR3 protein: CASSPRDSPKQFF
CDR3 DNA: TGTGCCAGCAGCCCCCGGGACTCCCCTAAACAGTTCTTC
V gene: TRBV7-3
D gene: NA
clone size: NA
J gene: TRBJ2-1

CDR3 protein: CASSGEGASGETQYF
CDR3 DNA: TGTGCCAGCAGTGGAGAAGGGGCTAGTGGAGAGACCCAGTACTTC
V gene: TRBV2
D gene: NA
clone size: NA
J gene: TRBJ2-5

CDR3 protein: CASSYGYRANGYTF
CDR3 DNA: TGTGCCAGCAGTTACGGCTATAGGGCAAATGGCTACACCTTC
V gene: TRBV6-5
D gene: NA
clone size: NA
J gene: TRBJ1-2

CDR3 protein: CASSPQGPASGNTIYF
CDR3 DNA: TGTGCCAGCAGTCCTCAGGGCCCCGCCTCTGGAAACACCATATATTTT
V gene: TRBV28
D gene: NA
clone size: NA
J gene: TRBJ1-3

CDR3 protein: CASSEMGPDTEAFF
CDR3 DNA: TGTGCCAGCAGCGAAATGGGGCCCGACACTGAAGCTTTCTTT
V gene: TRBV13
D gene: NA
clone size: NA
J gene: TRBJ1-1

CDR3 protein: CSVVGTGNVYGYTF
CDR3 DNA: TGCAGCGTGGTGGGTACAGGGAATGTCTATGGCTACACCTTC
V gene: TRBV29-1
D gene: NA
clone size: NA
J gene: TRBJ1-2

CDR3 protein: CASSLDWGVNYEQYF
CDR3 DNA: TGTGCCAGCAGCTTAGATTGGGGGGTTAACTACGAGCAGTACTTC
V gene: TRBV11-2
D gene: NA
clone size: NA
J gene: TRBJ2-7

CDR3 protein: CASSPRAPDTQYF
CDR3 DNA: TGTGCCAGCAGCCCCCGGGCCCCAGATACGCAGTATTTT
V gene: TRBV11-2
D gene: NA
clone size: NA
J gene: TRBJ2-3

CDR3 protein: CASSSRTSGGPDTQYF
CDR3 DNA: TGTGCCAGCAGCAGTAGGACTAGCGGGGGCCCAGATACGCAGTATTTT
V gene: TRBV5-4
D gene: TRBD2
clone size: NA
J gene: TRBJ2-3

CDR3 protein: CAWSRGGRPSTDTQYF
CDR3 DNA: TGTGCCTGGAGTCGTGGGGGCAGACCTAGCACAGATACGCAGTATTTT
V gene: TRBV30
D gene: NA
clone size: NA
J gene: TRBJ2-3

CDR3 protein: CASGLVVGSYRVFSNQPQHF
CDR3 DNA: TGTGCTAGTGGTTTGGTAGTTGGCAGTTACCGGGTCTTTAGCAATCAGCCCCAGCATTTT
V gene: TRBV12-5
D gene: NA
clone size: NA
J gene: TRBJ1-5

CDR3 protein: CASSLFDEEKLFF
CDR3 DNA: TGTGCCAGCAGCTTGTTCGACGAGGAAAAACTGTTTTTT
V gene: TRBV5-6
D gene: NA
clone size: NA
J gene: TRBJ1-4

CDR3 protein: CASSSATGEGYTF
CDR3 DNA: TGTGCCAGCAGCTCCGCGACAGGGGAAGGCTACACCTTC
V gene: TRBV4-2
D gene: TRBD1
clone size: NA
J gene: TRBJ1-2

CDR3 protein: CASSPRVGTGLAYGYTF
CDR3 DNA: TGTGCCAGCAGCCCCCGCGTTGGGACAGGTCTTGCTTATGGCTACACCTTC
V gene: TRBV11-2
D gene: TRBD1
clone size: NA
J gene: TRBJ1-2

CDR3 protein: CASSLDGHYGYTF
CDR3 DNA: TGTGCCAGCAGCTTAGACGGCCACTATGGCTACACCTTC
V gene: TRBV5-4
D gene: NA
clone size: NA
J gene: TRBJ1-2

CDR3 protein: CASRLDSARTYEQYF
CDR3 DNA: TGTGCCAGCAGACTAGACAGCGCCCGAACCTACGAGCAGTATTTC
V gene: TRBV6-5
D gene: NA
clone size: NA
J gene: TRBJ2-7

CDR3 protein: CASSLEIQYF
CDR3 DNA: TGTGCCAGCAGCCTGGAGATCCAGTACTTC
V gene: TRBV28
D gene: NA
clone size: NA
J gene: TRBJ2-5

CDR3 protein: CASSLAPGTRLETQYF
CDR3 DNA: TGCGCCAGCAGCTTGGCCCCAGGGACTCGACTAGAGACCCAGTACTTC
V gene: TRBV5-1
D gene: NA
clone size: NA
J gene: TRBJ2-5

CDR3 protein: CASSQEKGKNQPQHF
CDR3 DNA: TGCGCCAGCAGCCAAGAAAAGGGGAAGAATCAGCCCCAGCATTTT
V gene: TRBV4-1
D gene: NA
clone size: NA
J gene: TRBJ1-5

CDR3 protein: CASSPGASGANVLTF
CDR3 DNA: TGTGCCAGCAGCCCCGGGGCCTCTGGGGCCAACGTCCTGACTTTC
V gene: TRBV7-9
D gene: NA
clone size: NA
J gene: TRBJ2-6

CDR3 protein: CASSLRGVAGGAKETQYF
CDR3 DNA: TGCGCCAGCAGTCTTAGAGGCGTAGCGGGAGGGGCGAAGGAGACCCAGTACTTC
V gene: TRBV5-1
D gene: TRBD2
clone size: NA
J gene: TRBJ2-5

CDR3 protein: CASSAPYEQYF
CDR3 DNA: TGTGCCAGCAGTGCCCCCTACGAGCAGTACTTC
V gene: TRBV2
D gene: NA
clone size: NA
J gene: TRBJ2-7

CDR3 protein: CASSPEGARGGNQPQHF
CDR3 DNA: TGCGCCAGCAGCCCTGAGGGGGCTCGGGGTGGCAATCAGCCCCAGCATTTT
V gene: TRBV4-1
D gene: TRBD1
clone size: NA
J gene: TRBJ1-5

CDR3 protein: CASSPDRVISPLHF
CDR3 DNA: TGTGCCAGCAGCCCCGACAGGGTAATCTCACCCCTCCACTTT
V gene: TRBV5-8
D gene: TRBD1
clone size: NA
J gene: TRBJ1-6

CDR3 protein: CASSLAGGPHLEQYF
CDR3 DNA: TGTGCCAGCAGTCTAGCGGGAGGGCCCCACCTCGAGCAGTACTTC
V gene: TRBV28
D gene: TRBD2
clone size: once
J gene: TRBJ2-7

CDR3 protein: CASSLVRGLTYEQYF
CDR3 DNA: TGTGCCAGCAGCTTAGTCAGGGGGTTGACCTACGAGCAGTACTTC
V gene: TRBV11-2
D gene: TRBD1
clone size: NA
J gene: TRBJ2-7

CDR3 protein: CASSWDRGGLDTEAFF
CDR3 DNA: TGCGCCAGCAGCTGGGACAGGGGAGGGTTGGACACTGAAGCTTTCTTT
V gene: TRBV5-1
D gene: TRBD1
clone size: NA
J gene: TRBJ1-1

CDR3 protein: CASSSWGYGYTF
CDR3 DNA: TGTGCCAGCAGTTCCTGGGGCTATGGCTACACCTTC
V gene: TRBV6-1
D gene: NA
clone size: NA
J gene: TRBJ1-2